The subject of this entry is one T cell receptor beta chain. It was during active infection that Seattle patients were enrolled and then longitudinally followed. The record originates from a study of blood T cell repertoires in COVID-19. Study-wide context: Sources were T cells, B-cell-depleted T cells, or PBMCs; the material itself was cDNA or gDNA.

Deletions cut 2 bases from V and 2 bases from J, with 16 bases between. The CDR3 sequence is 16 residues long. Germline V gives CDR1 SGHKS, CDR2 YYEKEE (reference sequence). This table comes from immunoSEQ multiplex PCR, and its TCRdb copy is limited to in-frame clones, with some not included. The profile covers roughly 180,000 clones, with around 85% appearing a single time and about 6.9% taken by the ten largest. This chain uses TRBV5-5 with TRBJ1-2, with D unclear. The clonotype originates from a man at least 80 years old with COVID-19, enrolled during active disease. Material for sequencing was peripheral blood. CDR3 protein: CASSFGFRVQNYGYTF. CDR3 nucleotides: TGTGCCAGCAGCTTCGGCTTCCGGGTTCAAAACTATGGCTACACCTTC. The variable domain in full, with the rest retrieved from reference TRBV5-5 and TRBJ1-2, is DAGVTQSPTHLIKTRGQQVTLRCSPISGHKSVSWYQQVLGQGPQFIFQYYEKEERGRGNFPDRFSARQFPNYSSELNVNALLLGDSALYLCASSFGFRVQNYGYTFGSGTRLTVV.